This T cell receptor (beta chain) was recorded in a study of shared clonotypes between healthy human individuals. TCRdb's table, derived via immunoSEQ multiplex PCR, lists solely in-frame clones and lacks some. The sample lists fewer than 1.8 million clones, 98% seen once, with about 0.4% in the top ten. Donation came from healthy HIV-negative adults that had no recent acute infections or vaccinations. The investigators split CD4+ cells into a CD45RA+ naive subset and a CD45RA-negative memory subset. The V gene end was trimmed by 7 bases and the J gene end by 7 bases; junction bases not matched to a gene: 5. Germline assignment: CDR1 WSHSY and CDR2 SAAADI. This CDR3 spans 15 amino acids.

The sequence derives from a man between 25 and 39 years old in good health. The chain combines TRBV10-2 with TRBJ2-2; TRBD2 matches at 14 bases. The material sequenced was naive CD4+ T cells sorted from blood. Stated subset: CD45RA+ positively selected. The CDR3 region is CASIRTSGRNGELFF. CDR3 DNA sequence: TGCGCCAGCATCCGGACTAGCGGGAGGAACGGGGAGCTGTTTTTT.